Listed here is a single T cell receptor beta chain. The specificity of this receptor is unknown. The entry originates in a study of cytomegalovirus exposure and HLA in healthy donors (dated by TCRdb to the late 2010s). Background for the entire study: In an earlier analysis of approximately 640 of the donors, less than 350 Gb of sequence data and just under 120 million unique TCR beta sequences from 150 million to 200 million T cells were reported. An early release that covered about 600 HLA-typed donors contained approximately 300 gigabases of sequencing data and 75 million to 100 million unique TCR sequences. The study used immunosequencing to profile the T cell repertoires of under 700 subjects and linked those repertoires to cytomegalovirus serostatus. HLA typing included class I and class II loci at four-digit resolution. Rather than using new phenotypic data, the later analysis identified candidate immune exposures from TCR beta sequences and from how often those sequences occurred across donors. To predict cytomegalovirus infection status, the study brought together high-throughput TCR immunosequencing, statistical association of individual TCRs with disease status, and machine learning. A handful of DR-DQ haplotypes were handled as single units for association and clustering because linkage in the cohort was strong. An earlier analysis of approximately 640 of the donors applied high-throughput TCR beta sequencing to assess whether each TCR beta V gene segment acted as functional or pseudogenic. All discovery cohort repertoires had been generated on a single sequencing platform. The study aimed to test whether cataloging public T cell receptors could reveal signatures of past pathogen exposure. To study patterns of TCR occurrence, a later analysis re-analyzed previously published TCR beta repertoires from under 750 donors and added high-resolution HLA genotyping. A later genetic analysis took genome-wide SNP genotypes for about 55% of the 666 donors and used that subset as a discovery cohort. Donor age, sex, ethnicity and CMV serostatus were collected together with the repertoire data. The genetic ancestry cluster associated with self-reported Caucasian donors included 81% of the 398 genotyped donors. Typing coverage differed by locus: A, B, C, DRB1 and DQB1 were typed in about 620-640 donors, DQA1 in 522, DPA1 in 600 to 610, and DPB1 in just under 480. On average, roughly 250,000 unique TCR beta nucleotide sequences were sequenced per donor among 350 to 400 genotyped donors of the cohort, with around 19% of those sequences being non-productive. Besides the first cohort of roughly 700 subjects, a separate validation cohort made up of some 110 different subjects was used.

In the germline V gene, CDR1 corresponds to SGHDT and CDR2 to YYEEEE. V drops 0 bases and J drops 4 bases, leaving 8 bases in between. The CDR3 sequence holds 13 residues, the cysteine and phenylalanine included. Only the CDR3 part of the read is kept: 39 bases, read in frame from the first base. The cohort was made up of 666 healthy bone marrow donors. At the time of sampling, every cohort member was nominally healthy, though immune exposures that went unrecorded were likely present. The donor was CMV seropositive and belonged to the group of 250 to 300 seropositive cohort members. Each donor provided a peripheral blood sample, and peripheral blood mononuclear cells were used for TCR beta sequencing. Genomic DNA was extracted from the blood cell samples with the Qiagen DNeasy Blood Extraction Kit. The library was prepared using the immunoSEQ multiplex PCR assay. A mixture of 60 forward primers for TCR Vbeta segments and 13 reverse primers for TCR Jbeta segments was used in the multiplex PCR. The CDR3 region of rearranged TCR beta genes was amplified from genomic DNA with a multiplex PCR assay. The Illumina HiSeq System was used to sequence the amplified TCR beta libraries as 87-base-pair reads. From the authors' description of their analysis: A later analysis counted about 80 million unique TCR beta chains across the 700 or so repertoires, and approximately 11 million of these chains were shared by at least two donors. Raw reads were error-corrected and collapsed into unique sequences with a nearest-neighbor algorithm that merged closely related sequences to remove PCR and sequencing errors. CDR3 sequences were aligned to IMGT reference sequences to assign V, D and J gene segments. For a sequence to be retained, at least a six-nucleotide match to both a V gene segment and a J gene segment was required. Rearrangements were called productive when the CDR3 lacked stop codons and stayed in frame with V and J; all others were non-productive. CDR3 was defined according to IMGT convention as the region running from the second conserved V-encoded cysteine to the conserved J-encoded phenylalanine. The earlier analysis of roughly 590 of the donors excluded sequences that lacked an unambiguous match to a single V gene segment. An earlier analysis of about 600 of the donors called V segments functional above 56.7% productive rearrangements and segregating when the between-donor standard deviation exceeded 5%. A statistical classification framework was built for diagnosing cytomegalovirus status from the catalog of TCR beta chain sequences. A later analysis assigned V and J genes by comparing TCR nucleotide sequences with IMGT/GENE-DB human TR gene sequences. A later analysis assigned CDR3 sequences and most-parsimonious VDJ recombination scenarios with the TCRdist pipeline. In a later analysis, each TCR beta chain was defined by its CDR3 amino acid sequence together with its V-gene family, and reads without a unique V-gene family were excluded. A later analysis removed 600 or so highly shared, low-generation-probability nucleotide sequences to deal with suspected cross-contamination and a sequencing artifact. A later analysis calculated a clonal expansion index for each public chain from normalized within-repertoire ranks of inferred template counts. A later analysis computed generation probabilities with a VDJ recombination model fitted to out-of-frame rearrangements, and checked the results against IGoR. Hypergeometric tests were used in a later analysis to score TCR-TCR, TCR-HLA and TCR-CMV co-occurrence, with a repertoire-size bias correction applied to the TCR pairs. A later analysis estimated false discovery rates by permuting HLA or CMV assignments 20 times. A later analysis grouped co-occurring TCRs with DBSCAN, adding TCRdist sequence similarity when clustering within HLA-allele-positive subsets. Repertoires with fewer than 30,000 or more than 120,000 public chains were left out of co-occurrence clustering, as were five repertoires with anomalous nucleotide sharing. TCRdb carries this immuneACCESS record with in-frame sequences only. Its versions omit some clonotypes, under half of them owing to an unresolved V gene in the studies checked, with the rest unexplained. D and trimming were read from the DNA, whereas the V and J calls and clone size are those reported in that table. This sample's table has entries for some 200,000 clones. About 0.79% of the sample is held by the ten biggest clonotypes.

Here is what the overall study found, with its caveats: In a later genetic analysis, a missense DCLRE1C variant was associated with V-gene and J-gene trimming of TCR beta chains, and the association was replicated in an independent cohort. The sequencing pipeline was judged likely to have produced a cluster of highly shared sequence variants as a technical artifact. In a later genetic analysis, fewer N-insertions in productive TCRs were reported among donors in an Asian-associated ancestry cluster than the roughly 700-donor mean. When HLA alleles, especially DR and DQ, strongly co-occurred, TCR associations were difficult to assign to individual alleles. The classifier was reported to diagnose cytomegalovirus status with high specificity and sensitivity in both the original cohort and the validation cohort. While some public TCRs were present in many individuals, most TCR sequences turned up only very rarely across donors. Correlated functional status among segregating V segments might reflect linkage disequilibrium, but an unknown experimental factor could not be ruled out. A further reported finding was that TCR beta sequences accurately predicted the HLA-A and HLA-B alleles for most subjects in the first cohort. Because HLA typing was missing for some donors at each locus, association tests included only the typed subset. Some IMGT-functional V segments, including TRBV6-2 and TRBV6-3, could not be distinguished by the 87-base-pair reads and were therefore excluded. Most CMV-associated TCR beta chains appeared to be HLA-restricted in a later analysis, and the HLA associations seemed to be driven largely by CMV exposure. Compared with equally common non-associated chains, HLA-associated TCR beta chains in a later analysis were more clonally expanded and had lower generation probabilities. Presence/absence analyses assumed roughly uniform sequencing depth across donors, an assumption that may not hold. A later analysis found that TCR association rates varied across HLA loci, with DRB1 alleles showing the most associated TCRs and HLA-C alleles the fewest. Broadly in line with IMGT annotations, most TCR beta V segments showed up in productive rearrangements about 90% or about 30% of the time in an earlier analysis of approximately 600 of the donors. According to the authors, the approach could potentially be generalized to other disease states and immunological phenotypes. In the study, about 150 TCR beta chains were listed as associated with cytomegalovirus. Only TCR beta chains were sequenced in this cohort, and the absence of alpha or paired-chain data limited detectable features. The only immune exposure information available for the cohort was CMV serostatus. Several of the top co-occurrence clusters appeared to be linked to parvovirus B19, influenza, CMV and Epstein-Barr virus, according to a later analysis. The earlier analysis of 587 of the donors excluded some 16 rarely observed V segments, including chromosome 9 orphons, because counts were too low. A later analysis associated about 17,000 TCR beta sequences with specific HLA alleles at a false discovery rate of 0.05. A few of the identified cytomegalovirus-associated TCR beta chains were confirmed in vitro to be specific for cytomegalovirus antigens.

The chain employs TRBV5-6 and TRBJ2-7; no confident D gene assignment can be made. The TCR comes from a woman between 18 and 29 years old in good health and CMV-seropositive. Sequenced: PBMCs. The CDR3 region reads CASSLGPGYEQYF. Read as DNA, the sequence is TGTGCCAGCAGCTTGGGGCCCGGGTACGAGCAGTACTTC.